One and the same sample provided the 11 T cell receptor beta chains below, sequenced in a study of neoadjuvant anti-PD-1 for oral cavity cancer. The repertoire was sequenced with immunoSEQ multiplex PCR; TCRdb's copy has only in-frame clones and lacks some. The sample carries over 11,000 clones, roughly 82% recorded once. Sample time point: after neoadjuvant nivolumab, at surgical resection. The sample in question was PBMCs, obtained after nivolumab (anti-PD-1) treatment. These receptors were obtained from a person between 40 and 80 years old with oral cavity squamous cell carcinoma.

The V gene is TRBV5-6, the J gene TRBJ2-2; perhaps TRBD1 as D (5 bases). This CDR3 is built from 12 residues. V was clipped by 6 bases and J by 5 bases, with 8 bases between them. Germline V gene sequence: CDR1 SGHDT, CDR2 YYEEEE. In DNA form, the CDR3 reads TGTGCCAGCATTGGGGCGACCGGGGAGCTGTTTTTT. This codes for CASIGATGELFF. The variable domain in full, completed from reference TRBV5-6 and TRBJ2-2, reads DAGVTQSPTHLIKTRGQQVTLRCSPKSGHDTVSWYQQALGQGPQFIFQYYEEEERQRGNFPDRFSGHQFPNYSSELNVNALLLGDSALYLCASIGATGELFFGEGSRLTVL.

The genes are TRBV7-9 and TRBJ2-1; D is perhaps TRBD2 (5 bases). Trimming shortened V by 2 bases and J by 0 bases, and 11 bases separated the two germline ends. Germline values: CDR1 SEHNR, CDR2 FQNEAQ (reference sequence). CDR3 size: 16 residues. CDR3 amino acids: CASSLFGDRSYNEQFF. The CDR3 DNA reads TGTGCCAGCAGCTTATTCGGGGATCGCTCCTACAATGAGCAGTTCTTC.

This chain links TRBV15 with TRBJ2-7; 8 bases align to TRBD1. The CDR3 length is 13 residues. V shed 3 bases, J shed 6 bases, and the junction held 4 bases outside the gene matches. Germline lookup yields CDR1 LNHNV and CDR2 YYDKDF (reference sequence). The CDR3 DNA reads as TGTGCCACCAGCAGCGTGACAGGGGTCGAGCAGTACTTC. It is translated as CATSSVTGVEQYF. The whole variable domain, filled in from reference TRBV15 and TRBJ2-7, reads DAMVIQNPRYQVTQFGKPVTLSCSQTLNHNVMYWYQQKSSQAPKLLFHYYDKDFNNEADTPDNFQSRRPNTSFCFLDIRSPGLGDTAMYLCATSSVTGVEQYFGPGTRLTVT.

The genes are TRBV19 and TRBJ1-1, with unresolved D. The germline gives CDR1 LNHDA, CDR2 SQIVND (reference sequence). Trimming removed 5 bases at V and 2 bases at J, with 9 bases between. The CDR3 is 13 amino acids. The CDR3 protein is CASSWLLNTEAFF. The CDR3 DNA is TGTGCCAGTAGTTGGTTACTAAACACTGAAGCTTTCTTT.

The chain joins TRBV7-8 to TRBJ2-1; D unresolved. CDR1 and CDR2 (germline): SGHVS, FQNEAQ. V was shortened by 6 bases and J by 3 bases, with 15 bases between the two germline ends. This CDR3 contains 15 residues. CDR3 bases: TGTGCCAGCAGGGCGGCCCTTACCCTCTACAATGAGCAGTTCTTC. Its protein is CASRAALTLYNEQFF. Based on the CDR3 plus reference TRBV7-8 and TRBJ2-1, the full variable domain is GAGVSQSPRYKVAKRGQDVALRCDPISGHVSLFWYQQALGQGPEFLTYFQNEAQLDKSGLPSDRFFAERPEGSVSTLKIQRTQQEDSAVYLCASRAALTLYNEQFFGPGTRLTVL.

Here the CDR3 DNA reads TGTGCCAGTAGTATGCAGGGGAAAGGATTTGACACTGAAGCTTTCTTT. This codes for CASSMQGKGFDTEAFF. The chain recombines TRBV19 with TRBJ1-1; TRBD1 is a possible D gene (6 bases). The V gene lost 3 bases and the J gene lost 3 bases, with 17 bases spanning the gap. The CDR3 runs to 16 residues. Germline V lookup: CDR1 LNHDA, CDR2 SQIVND (reference sequence).

V and J are TRBV4-1 and TRBJ1-1; D gene uncertain. V lost 1 base, J lost 3 bases, and 12 bases lay in between. Germline CDR1 and CDR2: MGHRA and YSYEKL. The CDR3 is made up of 15 amino acids. The CDR3 DNA sequence: TGCGCCAGCAGCCAAGTCGGCAGGAAAGACACTGAAGCTTTCTTT. This codes for CASSQVGRKDTEAFF.

This chain joins TRBV10-3 and TRBJ1-6, with D possibly TRBD1 on 5 matching bases. The CDR3 contains 13 residues. V lost 6 bases and J 9 bases, leaving 12 bases between the germline ends. Per the germline V gene, CDR1 is ENHRY and CDR2 is SYGVKD. The chain's CDR3 is CAIRGTVPSPLHF. DNA of the CDR3: TGTGCCATCAGGGGGACGGTCCCTTCACCCCTCCACTTT.

The chain couples TRBV5-1 to TRBJ2-1; D is uncertain. Germline V gene lookup returns CDR1 SGHRS and CDR2 YFSETQ. The V end lost 0 bases, the J end lost 8 bases, and 6 bases lay between the germline ends. The CDR3 is 12 residues long. This CDR3 is CASSLDSYEQFF. CDR3 DNA: TGCGCCAGCAGCTTGGATAGCTATGAGCAGTTCTTC. The entire variable domain, with the rest obtained from reference TRBV5-1 and TRBJ2-1, is as follows: KAGVTQTPRYLIKTRGQQVTLSCSPISGHRSVSWYQQTPGQGLQFLFEYFSETQRNKGNFPGRFSGRQFSNSRSEMNVSTLELGDSALYLCASSLDSYEQFFGPGTRLTVL.

This clone came up once. The chain employs TRBV29-1 and TRBJ2-5; no firm D call. V lost 4 bases and J 2 bases, leaving 8 bases between the germline ends. CDR1 and CDR2 (germline): SQVTM, ANQGSEA. The CDR3 totals 12 residues. The CDR3 DNA reads TGCAGCGTTGCACCGAATCAAGAGACCCAGTACTTC. It codes for CSVAPNQETQYF.

The genes are TRBV28 and TRBJ1-5, with unresolved D. Germline loops: CDR1 MDHEN, CDR2 SYDVKM. This CDR3 has 14 amino acids. V was pared by 7 bases and J by 3 bases, with 13 bases between. This CDR3 reads CASNQGGSNQPQHF. CDR3 sequence (DNA): TGTGCCAGCAACCAAGGAGGGTCCAATCAGCCCCAGCATTTT.